These 10 T cell receptor beta chains were all obtained from the same sample, sequenced in a study of low-dose radiotherapy and immunotherapy resistance in tumors. cDNA synthesis used a TRAV/TRBV-specific primer set for both chains. The TCRs were subjected to amplification over roughly 20 PCR cycles employing a constant-region primer in conjunction with a V-primer adapter. TCRdb re-called the reads through MiXCR, storing one row per CDR3 protein. The table records around 76,000 distinct CDR3 sequences, about a third of them present only once. Regarding time point: before trial treatment. This sample comprised PBMCs, obtained before treatment. The receptors were sampled from a female donor with ovarian cancer.

This clonotype was recorded at least ten times. The V call is TRBV21-1, the J call TRBJ2-1; the D call in the table, TRBD2, was not verified against the DNA. TRBV21-1 is designated a pseudogene. The CDR3 has 17 amino acids. In DNA form, the CDR3 reads TGTGCCAGCAGCAAAGGAGGCTTGAGTTTGGGGTACAATGAGCAGTTCTTC. As protein: CASSKGGLSLGYNEQFF.

This clonotype was found many times. V usage is TRBV20-1 and J usage is TRBJ2-7; 9 nucleotides match TRBD2. J gave up 3 bases and V 4 bases, and 7 bases lay outside the gene matches. The CDR3 is made up of 14 amino acids. Germline V gene sequence: CDR1 DFQATT, CDR2 SNEGSKA (reference sequence). In DNA, the CDR3 is TGCAGTGCTACCAAGACTAGCGGATACTACGAGCAGTACTTC. Translating gives CSATKTSGYYEQYF.

This clonotype was detected many times. The V gene is TRBV3-1, the J gene TRBJ2-3, with 7 bases that match TRBD2. The germline V gene encodes CDR1 LGHDT and CDR2 YNNKEL (reference sequence). The CDR3 consists of 13 residues. The junction had 0 bases not matched to a gene; V was cut back by 1 base and J by 5 bases. The DNA for the CDR3 is TGTGCCAGCAGCCAAGGCGGGGGAGATACGCAGTATTTT. Protein product: CASSQGGGDTQYF.

The chain is built from TRBV7-2 and TRBJ1-1; D is unresolved. Trimming took off 0 bases at V and 6 bases at J, with 8 bases between the two ends. This CDR3 has 13 residues. CDR1 is SGHTA and CDR2 is FQGNSA in the germline V gene. The DNA of the CDR3 is TGTGCCAGCAGCTTAGCGAAGGGCGCTGAAGCTTTCTTT. Translation: CASSLAKGAEAFF.

This clonotype was seen only a few times. This rearrangement joins TRBV5-6 to TRBJ2-3; no firm D call. CDR3 length equals 14 residues. Trimming shortened V by 1 base and J by 0 bases, and 6 bases separated the two germline ends. Germline assignment: CDR1 SGHDT and CDR2 YYEEEE. The CDR3 here is CASSLTASTDTQYF. The CDR3 DNA follows: TGTGCCAGCAGCTTGACCGCTAGCACAGATACGCAGTATTTT.

The table lists this clonotype with a few counts. The chain couples TRBV28 to TRBJ2-2, with 7 bases fitting TRBD2. The CDR3 has 15 amino acids. V shed 2 bases, J shed 5 bases, and the junction held 5 bases outside the gene matches. CDR1 and CDR2 (germline): MDHEN, SYDVKM. The CDR3 region is CASSLGGEGTGELFF. CDR3 coding DNA: TGTGCCAGCAGTTTAGGAGGGGAGGGAACCGGGGAGCTGTTTTTT.

This clonotype was picked up many times. This chain uses TRBV20-1 with TRBJ2-1; 7 nucleotides align to TRBD2. The V gene's germline CDR1 is DFQATT and CDR2 SNEGSKA (reference sequence). The CDR3 runs to 18 residues. V shed 3 bases and J 5 bases; nucleotides not matched to a gene: 19. The CDR3 region is CSASRVTERELNHNEQFF. CDR3 sequence (DNA): TGCAGTGCTAGCCGGGTAACCGAGCGGGAACTAAACCACAATGAGCAGTTCTTC.

In its sample, this clonotype was seen many times. The rearrangement uses TRBV7-2 and TRBJ2-1, with a tentative D call TRBD2 (7 bases). The CDR3 covers 15 residues. Germline values: CDR1 SGHTA, CDR2 FQGNSA. Trimming pared 6 bases from V and 0 bases from J, leaving 12 bases between. CDR3 coding DNA: TGTGCCAGCAGTCCTCGGGGGGCCTCCTACAATGAGCAGTTCTTC. As protein: CASSPRGASYNEQFF.

Ten or more counts support this clonotype. The chain uses TRBV7-3 and TRBJ1-2, with TRBD1 identical over 9 bases. Germline V gene sequence: CDR1 SGHTA, CDR2 FQGTGA. The V segment lost 5 bases and the J segment 5 bases; nucleotides outside the gene matches: 6. The CDR3 sequence is 14 residues long. CDR3: CASSQTGGRYGYTF. CDR3 sequence (DNA): TGTGCCAGCAGCCAAACAGGGGGCCGGTATGGCTACACCTTC.

This chain links TRBV3-1 with TRBJ1-1; D might be TRBD1 (6 bases). Deletions cut 0 bases from V and 4 bases from J, with 12 bases between. The germline V gene has CDR1 LGHDT and CDR2 YNNKEL (reference sequence). The CDR3 is 15 amino acids. The CDR3 is CASSQEVTGFTEAFF. The DNA for the CDR3 is TGTGCCAGCAGCCAAGAGGTAACAGGGTTCACTGAAGCTTTCTTT.